This record covers a single TCR beta chain. The antigen is not known. The data derive from a study of cytomegalovirus exposure and HLA in healthy donors. Findings and limits, study-wide: In vitro data verified a few CMV-associated chains as specific for CMV antigens. Reported performance of the classifier showed diagnosis of cytomegalovirus status with high specificity and sensitivity.

Clones were read by immunoSEQ multiplex PCR, and TCRdb kept only the in-frame ones, dropping some. The sample includes roughly 300,000 clones, roughly 90% of them seen just once. The donors belonged to the roughly 120-subject validation cohort, separate from the 666-subject first cohort. Per the germline V gene, CDR1 is GTSNPN and CDR2 is SVGIG (reference sequence). This CDR3 spans 12 amino acids. The V end lost 2 bases, the J end lost 10 bases, and 14 bases lay between the germline ends. This receptor was identified in a woman aged 18 to 35 in good health and CMV-seronegative. V and J are TRBV30 and TRBJ2-5, with D perhaps TRBD1 (6 bases). The sample consisted of PBMCs. This CDR3 is CAWSFPPGDQYF. CDR3 DNA: TGTGCCTGGAGTTTTCCACCAGGGGACCAGTACTTC.